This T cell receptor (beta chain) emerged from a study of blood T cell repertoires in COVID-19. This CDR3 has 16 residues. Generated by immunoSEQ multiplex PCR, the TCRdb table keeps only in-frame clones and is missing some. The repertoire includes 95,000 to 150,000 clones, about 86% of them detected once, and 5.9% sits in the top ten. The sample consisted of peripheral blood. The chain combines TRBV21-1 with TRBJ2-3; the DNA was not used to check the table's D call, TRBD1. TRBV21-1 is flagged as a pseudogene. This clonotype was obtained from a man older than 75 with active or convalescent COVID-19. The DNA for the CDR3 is TGTGCCAGCAGCAAAGCTCAGGGTAGAACGCCAGATACGCAGTATTTT. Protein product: CASSKAQGRTPDTQYF.